This T cell receptor beta chain was sequenced in a study of blood T cell repertoires in COVID-19. Across the whole study: The analysed material was cDNA or gDNA that came from T cells, B-cell-depleted T cells, or PBMCs.

The protocol was immunoSEQ multiplex PCR, while the TCRdb copy is restricted to in-frame clones and leaves out a portion. The sample yields around 450,000 clones, less than 95% seen once. CDR1 is MNHEY, CDR2 SMNVEV, per germline (reference sequence). The CDR3 consists of 15 residues. The V gene end was trimmed by 5 bases and the J gene end by 3 bases; junction bases not matched to a gene: 7. Recruits, aged about 18 to 89 years, lived in 25 or so US areas. Recovery among Cohort 3 donors was established by two negative PCRs, clearance, or symptom resolution. The sequencing input was PBMCs or T cells enriched from blood (not recorded which). This sequence joins TRBV27 and TRBJ2-7; 10 bases are shared with TRBD1. This sequence was found in a man between 18 and 29 years old who had recovered from COVID-19. For the CDR3, the DNA is TGTGCCAGCAGTACGACAGGGGGCCACTACTACGAGCAGTACTTC. This translates into CASSTTGGHYYEQYF.